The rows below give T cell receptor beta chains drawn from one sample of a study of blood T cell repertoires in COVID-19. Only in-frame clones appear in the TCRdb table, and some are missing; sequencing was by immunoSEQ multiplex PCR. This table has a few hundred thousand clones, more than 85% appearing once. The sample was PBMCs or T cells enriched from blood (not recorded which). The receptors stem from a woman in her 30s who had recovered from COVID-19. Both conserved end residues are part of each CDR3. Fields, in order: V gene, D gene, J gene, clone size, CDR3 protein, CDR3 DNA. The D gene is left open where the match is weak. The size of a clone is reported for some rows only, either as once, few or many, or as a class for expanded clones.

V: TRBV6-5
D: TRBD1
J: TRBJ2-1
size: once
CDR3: CASSLRTGGIDEQFF
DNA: TGTGCCAGCAGCTTAAGGACAGGGGGCATAGATGAGCAGTTCTTC

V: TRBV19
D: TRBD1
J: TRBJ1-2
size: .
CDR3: CASSIDGTGFFGYTF
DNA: TGTGCCAGTAGTATTGACGGGACAGGGTTCTTTGGCTACACCTTC

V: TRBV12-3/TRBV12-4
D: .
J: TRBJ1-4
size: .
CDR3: CASWSWFSEKLFF
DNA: TGTGCCAGTTGGTCGTGGTTTAGTGAAAAACTGTTTTTT

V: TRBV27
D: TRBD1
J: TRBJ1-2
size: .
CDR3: CASSFGTGGGYTF
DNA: TGTGCCAGCAGTTTCGGGACAGGGGGGGGCTACACCTTC

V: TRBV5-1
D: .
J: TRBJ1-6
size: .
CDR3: CASRVQGGNSPLHF
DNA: TGCGCCAGCAGGGTACAGGGCGGCAATTCACCCCTCCACTTT

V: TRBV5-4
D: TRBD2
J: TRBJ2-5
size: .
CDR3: CASSLALAGVRETQYF
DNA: TGTGCCAGCAGCTTGGCCCTAGCGGGAGTGAGAGAGACCCAGTACTTC

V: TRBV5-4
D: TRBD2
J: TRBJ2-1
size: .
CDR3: CATEPGLAGMYEQFF
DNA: TGTGCCACCGAACCGGGACTAGCGGGGATGTATGAGCAGTTCTTC

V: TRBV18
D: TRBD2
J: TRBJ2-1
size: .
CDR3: CASSPNGGAANEQFF
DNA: TGTGCCAGCTCACCAAACGGGGGGGCCGCCAATGAGCAGTTCTTC

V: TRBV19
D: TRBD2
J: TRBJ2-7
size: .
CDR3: CASSMREGAYEQYF
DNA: TGTGCCAGTAGTATGCGGGAGGGGGCCTACGAGCAGTACTTC

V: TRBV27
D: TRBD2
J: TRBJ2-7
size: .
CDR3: CASSLRERGHEQYF
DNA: TGTGCCAGCAGTTTACGGGAGCGGGGACACGAGCAGTACTTC

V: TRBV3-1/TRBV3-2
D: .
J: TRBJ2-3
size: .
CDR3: CASSQGVGRPPDTQYF
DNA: TGTGCCAGCAGCCAAGGGGTTGGGAGGCCCCCAGATACGCAGTATTTT

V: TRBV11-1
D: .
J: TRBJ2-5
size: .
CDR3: CASSLGGGGETQYF
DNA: TGTGCCAGCAGCTTAGGAGGTGGGGGGGAGACCCAGTACTTC

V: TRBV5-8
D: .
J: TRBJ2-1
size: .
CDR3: CASSFRNEQFF
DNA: TGTGCCAGCAGCTTTCGCAATGAGCAGTTCTTC

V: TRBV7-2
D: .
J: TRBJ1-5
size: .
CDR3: CASSLNHRGIGNQPQHF
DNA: TGTGCCAGCAGCTTGAACCATAGGGGAATCGGGAATCAGCCCCAGCATTTT

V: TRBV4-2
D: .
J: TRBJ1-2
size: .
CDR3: CASSQDSGLSGDGYTF
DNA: TGTGCCAGCAGCCAAGATTCGGGGCTCTCGGGGGACGGCTACACCTTC

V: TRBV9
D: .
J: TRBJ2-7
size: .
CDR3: CASSVGRDGYEQYF
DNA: TGTGCCAGCAGCGTAGGAAGAGATGGCTACGAGCAGTACTTC

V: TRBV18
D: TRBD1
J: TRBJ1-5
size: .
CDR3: CASSLSGQSNQPQHF
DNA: TGTGCCAGCTCACTCTCGGGACAGAGCAATCAGCCCCAGCATTTT

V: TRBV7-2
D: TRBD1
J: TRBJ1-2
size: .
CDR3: CASRPGQGSGYTF
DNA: TGTGCCAGTAGACCGGGACAGGGCTCTGGCTACACCTTC

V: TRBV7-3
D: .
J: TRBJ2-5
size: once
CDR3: CASSPRREGTQYF
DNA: TGTGCCAGCAGCCCACGACGGGAAGGGACCCAGTACTTC

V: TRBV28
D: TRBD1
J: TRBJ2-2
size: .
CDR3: CASITGQGNTGELFF
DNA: TGTGCCAGCATCACCGGACAGGGAAACACCGGGGAGCTGTTTTTT

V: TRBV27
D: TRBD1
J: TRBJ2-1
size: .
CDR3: CASSFSLGQGRPQFF
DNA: TGTGCCAGCAGTTTTTCTCTAGGACAGGGGCGCCCTCAGTTCTTC

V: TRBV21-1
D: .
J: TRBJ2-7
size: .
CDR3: CASSSGRGRIRNF
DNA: TGTGCCAGCAGCTCTGGGAGGGGCAGGATCAGAAACTTC

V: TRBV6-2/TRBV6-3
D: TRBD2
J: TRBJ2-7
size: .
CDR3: CASSYKSTSGSFEQYF
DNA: TGTGCCAGCAGTTACAAGTCGACTAGCGGGAGTTTCGAGCAGTACTTC

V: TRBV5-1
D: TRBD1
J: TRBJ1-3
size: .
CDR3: CASSVAPTGAGNTIYF
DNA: TGCGCCAGCAGCGTTGCCCCAACAGGGGCTGGAAACACCATATATTTT

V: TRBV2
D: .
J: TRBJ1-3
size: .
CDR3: CASSGDMAGNTIYF
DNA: TGTGCCAGCAGTGGGGACATGGCTGGAAACACCATATATTTT

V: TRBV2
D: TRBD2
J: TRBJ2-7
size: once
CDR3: CASSASGRVYEQYF
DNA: TGTGCCAGCAGTGCTAGCGGGAGAGTTTACGAGCAGTACTTC

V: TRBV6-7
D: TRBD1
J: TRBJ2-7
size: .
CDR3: CASSSIRQGASSKQYF
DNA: TGTGCCAGCAGTTCCATTCGACAGGGGGCCAGCAGTAAGCAGTACTTC

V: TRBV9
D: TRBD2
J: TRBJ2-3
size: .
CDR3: CASSVGTSGLTDTQYF
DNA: TGTGCCAGCAGCGTGGGCACTAGCGGCCTCACAGATACGCAGTATTTT

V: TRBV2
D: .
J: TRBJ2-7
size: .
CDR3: CASRQLYEQYF
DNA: TGTGCCAGCAGACAGCTCTACGAGCAGTACTTC

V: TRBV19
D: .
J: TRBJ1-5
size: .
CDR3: CASRPGVGNQPQHF
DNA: TGTGCCAGTAGGCCAGGGGTGGGCAATCAGCCCCAGCATTTT

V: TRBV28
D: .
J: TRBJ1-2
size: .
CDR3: CASSFGRTGYTF
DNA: TGTGCCAGCAGTTTCGGCCGGACAGGCTACACCTTC

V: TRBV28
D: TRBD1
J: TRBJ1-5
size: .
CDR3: CASSLPRGPQPQHF
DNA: TGTGCCAGCAGCCTACCCAGGGGGCCTCAGCCCCAGCATTTT

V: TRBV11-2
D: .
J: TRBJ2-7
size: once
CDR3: CASSLRSGTEGLRQYF
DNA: TGTGCCAGCAGCCTGAGATCCGGGACGGAGGGATTACGGCAGTACTTC

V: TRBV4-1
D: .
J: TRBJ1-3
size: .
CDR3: CASSQGSYRLHSGNTIYF
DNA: TGCGCCAGCAGCCAAGGTTCTTACAGGCTCCACTCTGGAAACACCATATATTTT

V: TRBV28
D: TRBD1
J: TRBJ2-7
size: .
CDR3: CASSGQGFSYEQYF
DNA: TGTGCCAGCAGCGGACAGGGGTTTTCCTACGAGCAGTACTTC

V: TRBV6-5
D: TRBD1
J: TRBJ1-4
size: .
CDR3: CASSPIGQGDEKLFF
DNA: TGTGCCAGCAGTCCCATTGGACAGGGGGATGAAAAACTGTTTTTT

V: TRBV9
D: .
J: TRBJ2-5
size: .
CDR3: CASTRETRLNLYQETQYF
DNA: TGTGCCAGCACCCGCGAAACCAGACTCAACCTGTACCAAGAGACCCAGTACTTC

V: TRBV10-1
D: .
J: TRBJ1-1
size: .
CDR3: CASSESFNSVYTEAFF
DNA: TGCGCCAGCAGTGAGTCCTTTAACAGTGTGTACACTGAAGCTTTCTTT

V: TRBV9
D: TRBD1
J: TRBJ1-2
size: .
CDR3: CASSPGGRSGYTF
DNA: TGTGCCAGCAGCCCAGGGGGCCGGTCCGGCTACACCTTC

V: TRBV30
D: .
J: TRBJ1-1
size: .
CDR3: CAWSAQAYTEAFF
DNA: TGTGCCTGGAGTGCGCAGGCTTACACTGAAGCTTTCTTT

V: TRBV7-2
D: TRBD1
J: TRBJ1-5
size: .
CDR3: CASSLGGQEYQPQHF
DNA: TGTGCCAGCAGCTTAGGGGGACAGGAATATCAGCCCCAGCATTTT

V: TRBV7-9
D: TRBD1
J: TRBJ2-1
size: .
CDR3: CASKQGQGPNEQFF
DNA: TGTGCCAGCAAACAAGGACAGGGTCCCAATGAGCAGTTCTTC

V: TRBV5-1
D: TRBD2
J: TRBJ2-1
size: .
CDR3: CASSLVGTSSYNEQFF
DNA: TGCGCCAGCAGCTTGGTGGGGACTAGCTCCTACAATGAGCAGTTCTTC

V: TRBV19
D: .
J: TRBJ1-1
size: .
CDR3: CASSIQGNTEAFF
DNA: TGTGCCAGTAGTATCCAGGGGAACACTGAAGCTTTCTTT